This T cell receptor beta chain was sequenced during a study of T cells in Graves' hyperthyroidism and ophthalmopathy. Study-level points and caveats: Ophthalmopathy was predicted by the model a median of around 5.9 months ahead of onset.

This clonotype was detected only a few times. Its target is not known. At least 3 on the Clinical Activity Score was recorded for ophthalmopathy patients, who also had NOSPECS grade at least 4 and duration under 3 months. Diagnoses rested on clinical symptoms, serum thyroxine and TRAb, thyroid ultrasound and orbital computed tomography. Roughly 10 ml of fresh peripheral blood supplied the PBMCs. RNA transcripts yielded amplified TCR beta CDR3 regions. A set of HTBI primers served as the primers for a first-round RT-PCR of the TCR CDR3. TCRdb re-called the multiplex PCR reads through MiXCR, storing one row per CDR3 protein. Here the sample spans around 500,000 distinct CDR3 sequences, 22% being singletons. The germline CDR1 and CDR2 sequences are LGHDT and YNNKEL (reference sequence). The CDR3 runs to 14 residues. The ends were cut back, 2 bases at V and 7 bases at J, with 15 bases in the middle.

The receptor comes from a woman between 65 and 79 years old with Graves' ophthalmopathy. This chain connects TRBV3-1 to TRBJ2-7; perhaps TRBD1 as D (5 bases). Material for sequencing was blood. CDR3 amino acids: CASSQIGYQGEQYF. The CDR3 DNA sequence: TGTGCCAGCAGCCAAATAGGGTATCAGGGAGAGCAGTACTTC.